The present TCR beta chain was sequenced within a study of T cells in Graves' hyperthyroidism and ophthalmopathy. Study conclusions and caveats: Through a model of 13 V-J features, ophthalmopathy was separated from stable hyperthyroidism.

This clonotype was counted once. Its antigen is currently unknown. TCR beta CDR3 sequences were amplified from RNA transcripts. First-round RT-PCR with HTBI primers amplified the TCR CDR3 region. TCRdb passed the multiplex PCR reads through MiXCR, listing each CDR3 protein once. The sample shows more than 50,000 distinct CDR3 sequences, roughly 50% of them seen only once. Not enrolled were patients with uncontrolled infection, other autoimmune disease, pregnancy or lactation. V was cut by 5 bases and J by 5 bases, with 11 bases left in between. Germline V CDR1 and CDR2: SGHNT, YENEEA. This CDR3 contains 13 residues.

The TCR originated in a woman in her sixties with Graves' ophthalmopathy. The gene calls are TRBV11-3 and TRBJ2-3; either TRBD1 or TRBD2 may supply D (6 bases each). Sequenced material: blood. Written as DNA, the CDR3 is TGTGCCAGCAGCCCCGAGGGGGGAGATACGCAGTATTTT. Translation: CASSPEGGDTQYF.